This T cell receptor beta chain appears in the sequencing data of a study of T cells after yellow fever vaccination. From the 5' RACE reads, TCRdb called clonotypes with MiXCR, one entry per CDR3 protein. This table holds about 550,000 distinct CDR3 sequences, roughly a fifth found once. This clonotype appeared a few times. The sequence came from a man in his thirties or forties who received the YFV17D yellow fever vaccine. Sequences were derived from PBMCs, sampled 15 days after the yellow fever booster vaccination.

CDR3 amino acids: CSVESSGSTDTQYF. The CDR3 DNA sequence: TGCAGCGTCGAGTCTAGCGGCAGCACAGATACGCAGTATTTT. This sequence joins TRBV29-1 and TRBJ2-3; TRBD2 matches at 7 bases. Germline-derived CDR1 and CDR2 are SQVTM and ANQGSEA. V lost 6 bases to trimming and J lost 0 bases; unmatched junction nucleotides: 6. The CDR3 covers 14 residues.